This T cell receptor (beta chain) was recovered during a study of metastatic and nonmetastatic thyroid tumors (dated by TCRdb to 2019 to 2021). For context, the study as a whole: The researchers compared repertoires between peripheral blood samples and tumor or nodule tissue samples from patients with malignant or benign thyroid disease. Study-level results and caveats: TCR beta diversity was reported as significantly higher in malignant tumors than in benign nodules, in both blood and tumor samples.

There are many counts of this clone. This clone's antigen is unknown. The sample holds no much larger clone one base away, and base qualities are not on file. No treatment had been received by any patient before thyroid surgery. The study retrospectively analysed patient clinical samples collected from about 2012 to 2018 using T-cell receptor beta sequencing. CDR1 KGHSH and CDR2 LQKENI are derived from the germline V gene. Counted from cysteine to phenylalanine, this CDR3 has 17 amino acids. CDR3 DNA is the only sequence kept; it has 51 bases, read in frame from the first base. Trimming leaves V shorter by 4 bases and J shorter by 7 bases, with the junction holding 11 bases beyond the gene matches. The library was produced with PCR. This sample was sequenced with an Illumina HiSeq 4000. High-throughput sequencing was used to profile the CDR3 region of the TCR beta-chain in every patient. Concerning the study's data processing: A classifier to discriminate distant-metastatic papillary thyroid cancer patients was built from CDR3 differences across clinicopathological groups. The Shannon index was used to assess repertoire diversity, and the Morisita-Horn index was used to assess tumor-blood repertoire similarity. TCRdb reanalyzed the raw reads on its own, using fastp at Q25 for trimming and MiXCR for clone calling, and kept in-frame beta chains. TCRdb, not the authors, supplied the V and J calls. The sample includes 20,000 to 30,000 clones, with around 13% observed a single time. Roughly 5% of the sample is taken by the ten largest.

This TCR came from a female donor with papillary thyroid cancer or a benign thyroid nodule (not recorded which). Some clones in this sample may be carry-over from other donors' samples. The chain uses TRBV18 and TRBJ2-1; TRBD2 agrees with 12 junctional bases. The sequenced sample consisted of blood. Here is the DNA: TGTGCCAGCTCACGAACTAGCGGGAGGCCGGGGGTTAATGAGCAGTTCTTC. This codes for CASSRTSGRPGVNEQFF.